This T cell receptor beta chain was found in a study of a mutant IDH1 vaccine in newly diagnosed glioma. Study in general: First vaccine doses came 4-6 weeks after radiotherapy alone, or with temozolomide cycles. General observations from the study: Induction of immune responses by the vaccine occurred in 85% to 95% of patients.

Time point of the sample: week 11, during vaccination. Each dose of the vaccine consisted of 300 ug of mutant IDH1 20-mer peptide, with topical imiquimod. The CDR3 consists of 15 residues. V gave up 3 bases and J gave up 5 bases; unmatched junction bases: 8. The germline V gene has CDR1 SGHNT and CDR2 YENEEA. Sequencing was performed with immunoSEQ multiplex PCR; in TCRdb, only in-frame clones are kept and a portion is missing. The sample shows about 40,000 clones, 80% to 85% of them seen only once. Comment on this clone: Antigen specificity is unknown.

This TCR came from a man aged 35-49 years with glioma. The specimen was PBMCs, collected from a glioma patient whose treatment included an IDH1 peptide vaccine. This chain connects TRBV11-3 to TRBJ2-7; 9 bases align to TRBD1. DNA of the CDR3: TGTGCCAGCAGCTTCGGTGGCGGACAGGGGAACGAGCAGTACTTC. Amino acids: CASSFGGGQGNEQYF.